A selection of T cell receptor beta chains follows, all from one sample in a study of CD8+ T cells in alopecia areata. Generated by immunoSEQ multiplex PCR, the TCRdb table keeps only in-frame clones and is missing some. The sample consists of roughly 250,000 clones, 67% of them appearing once. Sequencing was performed on CD4+ T cells sorted from blood, taken at week 0. The receptors originated from a human donor with alopecia areata. The CDR3 runs from the conserved cysteine through the conserved F or W. A D gene is named only where the DNA matches it firmly. Only some rows state a clone size, as once, few, many or a class for expanded clones.

clone size	D gene	V gene	J gene	CDR3 length	CDR3 DNA	CDR3 protein
once	TRBD1	TRBV9	TRBJ2-1	16	TGTGCCAGCAGCGTTACAATTGGGGACAGACACAATGAGCAGTTCTTC	CASSVTIGDRHNEQFF
NA	NA	TRBV5-1	TRBJ2-3	12	TGCGCCAGCAGCTTAGGCGTAGATACGCAGTATTTT	CASSLGVDTQYF
NA	NA	TRBV7-9	TRBJ2-2	13	TGTGCCAGCAGCTCGCGGGACACCGGGGAGCTGTTTTTT	CASSSRDTGELFF
NA	NA	TRBV25-1	TRBJ2-1	14	TGTGCCAGCAGTGCTGATAGACTAGGCAATGAGCAGTTCTTC	CASSADRLGNEQFF
NA	TRBD1	TRBV29-1	TRBJ1-2	12	TGCAGCTCTCGACAGGGTAACTATGGCTACACCTTC	CSSRQGNYGYTF
few	NA	TRBV5-1	TRBJ2-7	15	TGCGCCAGCAGCCGATCGGGGTTAGAATCCTACGAGCAGTACTTC	CASSRSGLESYEQYF
NA	NA	TRBV18	TRBJ2-1	13	TGTGCCAGCTCACCACCATCCAAAAATGAGCAGTTCTTC	CASSPPSKNEQFF
NA	NA	TRBV27	TRBJ1-3	13	TGTGCCAGCAGTTTCGGGGTCGGAAACACCATATATTTT	CASSFGVGNTIYF
NA	NA	TRBV29-1	TRBJ2-7	12	TGCAGCGTTGTCCCGGGGACCTACGAGCAGTACTTC	CSVVPGTYEQYF
NA	NA	TRBV7-9	TRBJ2-1	14	TGTGCCAGCAGCCAGGCCGGGGGCCGGAATGAGCAGTTCTTC	CASSQAGGRNEQFF
once	NA	TRBV6-6	TRBJ1-1	15	TGTGCCAGCAGTACGGCAGCCCCAGGATACGGTGAAGCTTTCTTT	CASSTAAPGYGEAFF
NA	TRBD1	TRBV9	TRBJ1-6	14	TGTGCCAGCAGCCGGGACAGTACGGATTCACCCCTCCACTTT	CASSRDSTDSPLHF
NA	NA	TRBV7-9	TRBJ2-7	15	TGTGCCAGCAGCCGTAAGGCAGAGACAACGAACGAGCAGTACTTC	CASSRKAETTNEQYF
NA	NA	TRBV30	TRBJ1-6	13	TGTGCTTACTCCCGGGCAGATAATTCACCCCTCCACTTT	CAYSRADNSPLHF
once	NA	TRBV9	TRBJ1-2	12	TGTGCCAGCAGCCCGGGGGCCTCTGGCTACACCTTC	CASSPGASGYTF
few	NA	TRBV9	TRBJ2-1	15	TGTGCCAGCAGCCCGCGGGTGGACGGCATCAATGAGCAGTTCTTC	CASSPRVDGINEQFF
NA	TRBD1	TRBV5-1	TRBJ2-7	13	TGCGCCAGCAGGGGACAGGAAACCTACGAGCAGTACTTC	CASRGQETYEQYF
few	NA	TRBV7-2	TRBJ2-7	15	TGTGCCAGCAGCTTTTTGCCGGGGGTGTCCTACGAGCAGTACTTC	CASSFLPGVSYEQYF
NA	NA	TRBV5-6	TRBJ2-6	14	TGTGCCAGCAGGGGGAGCTCTGGGGCCAACGTCCTGACTTTC	CASRGSSGANVLTF
NA	NA	TRBV5-1	TRBJ2-1	14	TGCGCCAGTGGACAGAGTTTAACCTACAATGAGCAGTTCTTC	CASGQSLTYNEQFF
NA	NA	TRBV7-9	TRBJ2-7	13	TGTGCCAGCAGCCCGCGAAGCTCCTACGAGCAGTACTTC	CASSPRSSYEQYF
NA	NA	TRBV18	TRBJ1-6	14	TGTGCCAGCTCACCAGGAAACGAGGGTTCACCCCTCCACTTT	CASSPGNEGSPLHF
NA	NA	TRBV30	TRBJ2-2	12	TGTGCCTGGACTATGAACACCGGGGAGCTGTTTTTT	CAWTMNTGELFF
NA	NA	TRBV30	TRBJ1-2	11	TGTGCCTGGAGTCTCAACTATGGCTACACCTTC	CAWSLNYGYTF
NA	NA	TRBV27	TRBJ1-2	14	TGTGCCAGCAGTTTGGAAGGGAGGGGCTATGGCTACACCTTC	CASSLEGRGYGYTF
NA	TRBD2	TRBV5-6	TRBJ2-1	15	TGTGCCAGCAGTTTTGAGCGGGGGGACCTGAATGAGCAGTTCTTC	CASSFERGDLNEQFF
NA	NA	TRBV29-1	TRBJ1-1	13	TGCAGCGTTGAACCCAGGGGGAACACTGAAGCTTTCTTT	CSVEPRGNTEAFF
NA	NA	TRBV2	TRBJ1-1	13	TGTGCCAGCATCCAGGACAGAAACACTGAAGCTTTCTTT	CASIQDRNTEAFF
few	NA	TRBV7-9	TRBJ1-4	14	TGTGCCAGCAGCTTGGGGAGGACTAATGAAAAACTGTTTTTT	CASSLGRTNEKLFF
NA	NA	TRBV9	TRBJ1-5	14	TGTGCCAGCAGCGTACATGGGGACAATCAGCCCCAGCATTTT	CASSVHGDNQPQHF